These T cell receptor beta chains were read from a single sample in a study of shared clonotypes between healthy human individuals. The data were produced by immunoSEQ multiplex PCR, yet TCRdb's version contains in-frame clones alone and is incomplete. The table shows over 950,000 clones, with 77% occurring only once. The sample taken for sequencing was memory CD4+ T cells from PBMCs. Source of these receptors: a young man in good health. Some clones in this sample may be carry-over from other donors' samples. The CDR3 runs from the conserved cysteine through the conserved F or W. The order of the fields is V gene, J gene, D gene, clone size, CDR3 DNA, CDR3 protein. A D gene is named only where the DNA matches it firmly. Size tells how often a clone was seen (once, few, many) or the class of an expanded clone, and some rows leave it out.

v_gene: TRBV28; j_gene: TRBJ1-5; d_gene: -; abundance: -; CDR3nt: TGTGCCAGCACTAGAATGGAGGGGGTCAATCAGCCCCAGCATTTT; CDR3aa: CASTRMEGVNQPQHF
v_gene: TRBV4-1; j_gene: TRBJ2-7; d_gene: -; abundance: -; CDR3nt: TGCGCCAGCAGCCCCCAAGAACTAGATCACGAGCAGTACTTC; CDR3aa: CASSPQELDHEQYF
v_gene: TRBV5-4; j_gene: TRBJ2-2; d_gene: -; abundance: -; CDR3nt: TGTGCCAGCAGCTTGGAGGGGGGGCAGGGCGGCACCGGGGAGCTGTTTTTT; CDR3aa: CASSLEGGQGGTGELFF
v_gene: TRBV29-1; j_gene: TRBJ2-3; d_gene: -; abundance: -; CDR3nt: TGCAGCGTTGCCAATTTGGCGGGATCTCCAGATACGCAGTATTTT; CDR3aa: CSVANLAGSPDTQYF
v_gene: TRBV5-6; j_gene: TRBJ2-1; d_gene: -; abundance: many; CDR3nt: TGTGCCAGCAGCTGGGCCCAAGCCGAGCAGTTCTTC; CDR3aa: CASSWAQAEQFF
v_gene: TRBV7-3; j_gene: TRBJ2-3; d_gene: TRBD1; abundance: -; CDR3nt: TGTGCCAGCAGCTTAAGGGGGACAGGGGGAACTAGCACAGATACGCAGTATTTT; CDR3aa: CASSLRGTGGTSTDTQYF
v_gene: TRBV4-1; j_gene: TRBJ2-1; d_gene: TRBD2; abundance: -; CDR3nt: TGCGCCAGCAGCCAGGGACTAGCGCGAAGCTCCTACAATGAGCAGTTCTTC; CDR3aa: CASSQGLARSSYNEQFF
v_gene: TRBV7-6; j_gene: TRBJ2-7; d_gene: TRBD2; abundance: once; CDR3nt: TGTGCCAGCAGCTTGGGACCTAGCGGGTCCTACGAGCAGTACTTC; CDR3aa: CASSLGPSGSYEQYF
v_gene: TRBV4-1; j_gene: TRBJ1-1; d_gene: -; abundance: -; CDR3nt: TGCGCCAGCAGCCAAGACTACAGGAACACTGAAGCTTTCTTT; CDR3aa: CASSQDYRNTEAFF
v_gene: TRBV30; j_gene: TRBJ2-2; d_gene: TRBD2; abundance: -; CDR3nt: TGTGCCTGGGAAAGACTAGCGGGAACCGGGGAGCTGTTTTTT; CDR3aa: CAWERLAGTGELFF
v_gene: TRBV11-2; j_gene: TRBJ1-3; d_gene: TRBD1; abundance: -; CDR3nt: TGTGCCAGCAGCTTAGTGAGGGGGCCTGGAAACACCATATATTTT; CDR3aa: CASSLVRGPGNTIYF
v_gene: TRBV7-3; j_gene: TRBJ2-1; d_gene: TRBD1; abundance: -; CDR3nt: TGTGCCAGCAGCTCTGGGGCAGGGGGTGTTGAGCAGTTCTTC; CDR3aa: CASSSGAGGVEQFF
v_gene: TRBV6-1; j_gene: TRBJ1-5; d_gene: TRBD1; abundance: -; CDR3nt: TGTGCCAGCGGGAGGGGACAGAGTAGCAATCAGCCCCAGCATTTT; CDR3aa: CASGRGQSSNQPQHF
v_gene: TRBV7-3; j_gene: TRBJ2-5; d_gene: -; abundance: few; CDR3nt: TGTGCCAGCAGCAAAGGGCGCCAAGAGACCCAGTACTTC; CDR3aa: CASSKGRQETQYF
v_gene: TRBV5-1; j_gene: TRBJ2-7; d_gene: -; abundance: -; CDR3nt: TGCGCCAGCAGCTTGGAGGGCGGGGGCGGACGCGAGCAGTACTTC; CDR3aa: CASSLEGGGGREQYF
v_gene: TRBV9; j_gene: TRBJ1-3; d_gene: -; abundance: -; CDR3nt: TGTGCCAGCAGCGTAGTAGGGTCCCCCTCTGGAAACACCATATATTTT; CDR3aa: CASSVVGSPSGNTIYF
v_gene: TRBV5-1; j_gene: TRBJ2-2; d_gene: TRBD1; abundance: -; CDR3nt: TGCGCCAGCAGCTCCGGGACAGGCCTGGAGCTGTTTTTT; CDR3aa: CASSSGTGLELFF
v_gene: TRBV30; j_gene: TRBJ2-5; d_gene: -; abundance: -; CDR3nt: TGTGCATTTTACCAAGAGACCCAGTACTTC; CDR3aa: CAFYQETQYF
v_gene: TRBV5-1; j_gene: TRBJ2-3; d_gene: -; abundance: -; CDR3nt: TGCGCCAGCAGCTTGACGACAGATACGCAGTATTTT; CDR3aa: CASSLTTDTQYF
v_gene: TRBV2; j_gene: TRBJ2-6; d_gene: -; abundance: -; CDR3nt: TGTGCCAGCAGTGTTCGTTGGGGGGGCGCTGGGGCCAACGTCCTGACTTTC; CDR3aa: CASSVRWGGAGANVLTF
v_gene: TRBV4-1; j_gene: TRBJ1-5; d_gene: TRBD1; abundance: -; CDR3nt: TGCGCCAGCAGCCGCGTTTGGGAGACAGGGGGTCAGCCCCAGCATTTT; CDR3aa: CASSRVWETGGQPQHF
v_gene: TRBV5-4; j_gene: TRBJ2-2; d_gene: -; abundance: -; CDR3nt: TGTGCCAGCAGCTCCGGGGGGCAGGGACCCACCGGGGAGCTGTTTTTT; CDR3aa: CASSSGGQGPTGELFF
v_gene: TRBV10-3; j_gene: TRBJ2-7; d_gene: TRBD1; abundance: -; CDR3nt: TGTGCCATCAGTGAAGGGGACAGGGCATTATACGAGCAGTACTTC; CDR3aa: CAISEGDRALYEQYF
v_gene: TRBV29-1; j_gene: TRBJ1-3; d_gene: -; abundance: -; CDR3nt: TGCAGCGTCGTTGAACAGAGCTCTGGAAACACCATATATTTT; CDR3aa: CSVVEQSSGNTIYF
v_gene: TRBV29-1; j_gene: TRBJ2-7; d_gene: -; abundance: -; CDR3nt: TGCAGCGTGGGGACAAACTACGAGCAGTACTTC; CDR3aa: CSVGTNYEQYF
v_gene: TRBV7-2; j_gene: TRBJ2-5; d_gene: -; abundance: -; CDR3nt: TGTGCCAGCACCCTGAGTAGGGAGACCCAGTACTTC; CDR3aa: CASTLSRETQYF
v_gene: TRBV7-2; j_gene: TRBJ2-2; d_gene: TRBD1; abundance: -; CDR3nt: TGTGCCAGCAGCACCCACAGGGGTTTCGGGGAGCTGTTTTTT; CDR3aa: CASSTHRGFGELFF
v_gene: TRBV7-6; j_gene: TRBJ1-1; d_gene: -; abundance: -; CDR3nt: TGTGCCAGCAGCTTAGGGGAGCGCCGAACCATGAACACTGAAGCTTTCTTT; CDR3aa: CASSLGERRTMNTEAFF
v_gene: TRBV19; j_gene: TRBJ2-7; d_gene: -; abundance: few; CDR3nt: TGTGCCAGTAGTCGCTCGCCGGGTGGCTCCTACGAGCAGTACTTC; CDR3aa: CASSRSPGGSYEQYF
v_gene: TRBV27; j_gene: TRBJ1-1; d_gene: -; abundance: few; CDR3nt: TGTGCCAGCAGTCCCCACAGTGTCACTGAAGCTTTCTTT; CDR3aa: CASSPHSVTEAFF
v_gene: TRBV2; j_gene: TRBJ1-1; d_gene: TRBD1; abundance: -; CDR3nt: TGTGCCAGCAGCGTGGGACAGCTCGGGGGCACTGAAGCTTTCTTT; CDR3aa: CASSVGQLGGTEAFF
v_gene: TRBV9; j_gene: TRBJ1-1; d_gene: -; abundance: -; CDR3nt: TGTGCCAGCAGCGCAGACCCAAACAGGGCCGGTAGGACTGAAGCTTTCTTT; CDR3aa: CASSADPNRAGRTEAFF
v_gene: TRBV5-4; j_gene: TRBJ2-3; d_gene: TRBD2; abundance: few; CDR3nt: TGTGCCAGCAGCTTGGTTAGCGGGGGGAGGGCAGATACGCAGTATTTT; CDR3aa: CASSLVSGGRADTQYF
v_gene: TRBV5-4; j_gene: TRBJ2-5; d_gene: -; abundance: -; CDR3nt: TGTGCCAGCAGCGAACAGGGACGAGAAGAGACCCAGTACTTC; CDR3aa: CASSEQGREETQYF
v_gene: TRBV6-1; j_gene: TRBJ1-1; d_gene: -; abundance: few; CDR3nt: TGTGCCAGCTCCGGGAGAACTGAAGCTTTCTTT; CDR3aa: CASSGRTEAFF
v_gene: TRBV2; j_gene: TRBJ1-4; d_gene: -; abundance: -; CDR3nt: TGTGCCAGCAGCGGGACGGATGAAAAACTGTTTTTT; CDR3aa: CASSGTDEKLFF
v_gene: TRBV11-3; j_gene: TRBJ2-7; d_gene: TRBD1; abundance: -; CDR3nt: TGTGCCAGCAGCCAGACAGGGGGCGAGCAGTACTTC; CDR3aa: CASSQTGGEQYF
v_gene: TRBV30; j_gene: TRBJ2-7; d_gene: -; abundance: many; CDR3nt: TGTGCCTGGAGTGAAATAGCCTCCGGCGAGCAGTACTTC; CDR3aa: CAWSEIASGEQYF
v_gene: TRBV19; j_gene: TRBJ2-2; d_gene: TRBD2; abundance: -; CDR3nt: TGTGCCAGTACGGCTAGCGGGAGTGGCGGGGAGCTGTTTTTT; CDR3aa: CASTASGSGGELFF
v_gene: TRBV30; j_gene: TRBJ2-7; d_gene: -; abundance: -; CDR3nt: TGTGCTTGGAGCGGTTCCTACGAGCAGTACTTC; CDR3aa: CAWSGSYEQYF
v_gene: TRBV5-5; j_gene: TRBJ2-3; d_gene: TRBD1; abundance: -; CDR3nt: TGTGCCAGCAGGGACAGGCGAAGCACAGATACGCAGTATTTT; CDR3aa: CASRDRRSTDTQYF
v_gene: TRBV5-6; j_gene: TRBJ2-4; d_gene: -; abundance: -; CDR3nt: TGTGCCAGCAGCTATATCGCGGGGACGGAAAACATTCAGTACTTC; CDR3aa: CASSYIAGTENIQYF
v_gene: TRBV10-1; j_gene: TRBJ2-1; d_gene: TRBD2; abundance: -; CDR3nt: TGCGCCAGCAGTGAGGTAGCGGGCAATGAGCAGTTCTTC; CDR3aa: CASSEVAGNEQFF
v_gene: TRBV7-3; j_gene: TRBJ2-3; d_gene: TRBD1; abundance: -; CDR3nt: TGTGCCAGCAGCCCCTTGGACGGGACAGCGCAGTATTTT; CDR3aa: CASSPLDGTAQYF
v_gene: TRBV28; j_gene: TRBJ1-2; d_gene: -; abundance: -; CDR3nt: TGTGCCAGCAGTTTAAAGGGCAGGTCTGACTATGGCTACACCTTC; CDR3aa: CASSLKGRSDYGYTF
v_gene: TRBV7-2; j_gene: TRBJ2-2; d_gene: -; abundance: few; CDR3nt: TGTGCCAGCAGCATGGAGTACACCGGGGAGCTGTTTTTT; CDR3aa: CASSMEYTGELFF
v_gene: TRBV6-1; j_gene: TRBJ1-5; d_gene: -; abundance: few; CDR3nt: TGTGCCAGCATGCGTAGCCGGTCCGCCCAGCATTTT; CDR3aa: CASMRSRSAQHF
v_gene: TRBV6-1; j_gene: TRBJ1-6; d_gene: -; abundance: -; CDR3nt: TGTGCCAGCAGTGAACTCGGACAGAGTAATTCACCCCTCCACTTT; CDR3aa: CASSELGQSNSPLHF
v_gene: TRBV29-1; j_gene: TRBJ1-2; d_gene: -; abundance: -; CDR3nt: TGCAGCATTGCATTGCTAGCGGCGAACTATGGCTACACCTTC; CDR3aa: CSIALLAANYGYTF
v_gene: TRBV9; j_gene: TRBJ2-1; d_gene: TRBD2; abundance: -; CDR3nt: TGTGCCAGCAGCGCCCTCGGGGGACTAGCGGGAGGCTACAATGAGCAGTTCTTC; CDR3aa: CASSALGGLAGGYNEQFF
v_gene: TRBV6-1; j_gene: TRBJ2-3; d_gene: TRBD2; abundance: -; CDR3nt: TGTGCCAGCAGTGATAGGCTAGCGGGGAGCACAGATACGCAGTATTTT; CDR3aa: CASSDRLAGSTDTQYF
v_gene: TRBV6-1; j_gene: TRBJ1-2; d_gene: TRBD1; abundance: -; CDR3nt: TGTGCCAGCAGTGAGGGACAGGACATCTATGGCTACACCTTC; CDR3aa: CASSEGQDIYGYTF
v_gene: TRBV4-1; j_gene: TRBJ1-1; d_gene: -; abundance: -; CDR3nt: TGCGCCAGCAGCCAAGTAATGAGCCAGTTGAACACTGAAGCTTTCTTT; CDR3aa: CASSQVMSQLNTEAFF
v_gene: TRBV5-4; j_gene: TRBJ2-1; d_gene: TRBD2; abundance: many; CDR3nt: TGTGCCAGCAGCCCCGGGGGTGCGGGAGGATCAGGGGCGCAGTTCTTC; CDR3aa: CASSPGGAGGSGAQFF